Shown below are 32 T cell receptor beta chains from a single sample sequenced in a study of CD8+ T cells in alopecia areata. The treatment was: oral pan-JAK inhibitor, 5-10 mg twice daily. As the sequencing template, cDNA was produced by extracting RNA and reverse transcribing it. Sequenced by immunoSEQ multiplex PCR; TCRdb stores in-frame clones only, minus some. In the table there are roughly 110,000 clones, over 80% of which are singletons. The sequenced sample was CD8+ T cells sorted from blood, obtained at week 24, from a patient treated with tofacitinib. The receptors stem from a human donor with alopecia areata.

This rearrangement joins TRBV7-8 to TRBJ2-1; TRBD2 might be the D (6 bases). The CDR3 loop spans 14 amino acids. The germline CDR1 and CDR2 sequences are SGHVS and FQNEAQ. V lost 8 bases and J 8 bases, leaving 19 bases between the germline ends. CDR3 sequence reads: CASATSFISDEQFF. In nucleotides, the CDR3 is TGTGCCAGCGCCACTAGCTTCATCAGCGATGAGCAGTTCTTC.

The chain is built from TRBV13 and TRBJ2-7; D is possibly TRBD2 (6 bases). Trimming pared 5 bases from V and 0 bases from J, leaving 8 bases between. Germline V gene data show CDR1 as PRHDT and CDR2 as FYEKMQ (reference sequence). The CDR3 has 13 residues. The CDR3 region has the DNA TGTGCCAGCAGCAGGACTAACTCCTACGAGCAGTACTTC. This sequence encodes CASSRTNSYEQYF.

The chain is built from TRBV7-8 and TRBJ2-5; 8 bases line up with TRBD2. Per the germline V gene, CDR1 is SGHVS and CDR2 is FQNEAQ. This CDR3 region has 14 residues. V shed 5 bases and J 3 bases; nucleotides not matched to a gene: 5. The CDR3 region is CASSLRGGKETQYF. The CDR3 nucleotides are TGTGCCAGCAGCCTTCGGGGGGGGAAAGAGACCCAGTACTTC.

The sample holds a few counts of this clone. The V and J genes are TRBV4-2 and TRBJ2-7; the match to TRBD2 covers 9 bases. This CDR3 region has 16 residues. V dropped 0 bases and J dropped 4; count of bases not matched to a gene: 7. Germline-derived CDR1 and CDR2 are LGHNA and YNFKEQ. CDR3 sequence: CASSQEASGDYYEQYF. Here the CDR3 DNA reads TGTGCCAGCAGCCAAGAGGCTAGCGGGGATTATTACGAGCAGTACTTC.

The J gene is TRBJ2-1, the V gene TRBV28, with D perhaps being TRBD1 or TRBD2 (5 bases each). V was cut by 4 bases and J by 9 bases, with 16 bases left in between. Germline CDR1 and CDR2: MDHEN and SYDVKM. The CDR3 spans 14 residues. CDR3 protein: CASSSPGGHFEQFF. The CDR3 coding sequence is TGTGCCAGCAGTTCACCTGGAGGACATTTTGAGCAGTTCTTC. Together with reference TRBV28 and TRBJ2-1, the CDR3 gives the full variable domain: DVKVTQSSRYLVKRTGEKVFLECVQDMDHENMFWYRQDPGLGLRLIYFSYDVKMKEKGDIPEGYSVSREKKERFSLILESASTNQTSMYLCASSSPGGHFEQFFGPGTRLTVL.

J is TRBJ1-4 and V is TRBV6-5; perhaps TRBD1 as D (6 bases). The CDR3 loop spans 15 amino acids. Per the germline V gene, CDR1 is MNHEY and CDR2 is SVGAGI. V lost 5 bases and J 3 bases, leaving 13 bases between the germline ends. CDR3 DNA: TGTGCCAGCAGTCACACGGACAGTGCTAATGAAAAACTGTTTTTT. Encoded protein: CASSHTDSANEKLFF.

The CDR3: CAISESPANRGGTEAFF. DNA for the CDR3: TGTGCCATCAGTGAGTCCCCTGCCAACCGGGGAGGCACTGAAGCTTTCTTT. The chain links TRBV10-3 to TRBJ1-1; D uncertain. In germline, CDR1 is ENHRY, CDR2 SYGVKD. The CDR3 consists of 17 residues. The germline V and J ends were trimmed by 0 bases and 4 bases, with 18 bases remaining between them.

The J gene is TRBJ1-2, the V gene TRBV27; TRBD1 is a possible D gene (6 bases). V was trimmed by 3 bases and J by 8 bases, leaving 13 bases between them. This CDR3 is 13 amino acids long. In germline, CDR1 is MNHEY, CDR2 SMNVEV (reference sequence). The DNA for the CDR3 is TGTGCCAGCAGTTTTTCCACAGGGATCGGCTACACCTTC. It specifies CASSFSTGIGYTF.

CDR3 sequence (DNA): TGTGCCAGCAGTTACTCGGGGGGGATGAACACTGAAGCTTTCTTT. Translation: CASSYSGGMNTEAFF. The V gene is TRBV6-5, the J gene TRBJ1-1; TRBD1 might be the D (5 bases). There are 15 residues in the CDR3. V was cut by 0 bases and J by 0 bases, with 8 bases left in between. Germline V gene lookup returns CDR1 MNHEY and CDR2 SVGAGI.

This chain links TRBV5-4 with TRBJ2-5, with D perhaps TRBD1 (6 bases). This CDR3 has 15 residues. The ends were cut back, 3 bases at V and 5 bases at J, with 17 bases in the middle. In germline, CDR1 is SGHNT, CDR2 YYREEE (reference sequence). This CDR3 reads CASSSMTEGEETQYF. Written as DNA, the CDR3 is TGTGCCAGCAGCTCTATGACAGAGGGGGAGGAGACCCAGTACTTC.

The chain carries TRBV13 and TRBJ1-2; the match to TRBD1 covers 7 bases. After removal of 0 bases from V and 7 bases from J, the junction contained 8 bases not matched to a gene. Germline V gene sequence: CDR1 PRHDT, CDR2 FYEKMQ (reference sequence). The CDR3 runs to 15 residues. The chain's CDR3 is CASSLGLEGAGGYTF. CDR3 nucleotides: TGTGCCAGCAGCTTAGGCCTTGAGGGGGCCGGTGGCTACACCTTC.

J is TRBJ2-3 and V is TRBV5-1, with TRBD2 identical over 7 bases. Germline V CDR1 and CDR2: SGHRS, YFSETQ. J gave up 6 bases and V 0 bases, and 7 bases lay outside the gene matches. CDR3 length: 15 residues. The CDR3: CASSLVGLGEDTQYF. The DNA for the CDR3 is TGCGCCAGCAGCTTGGTTGGACTAGGGGAGGATACGCAGTATTTT.

This rearrangement joins TRBV29-1 to TRBJ2-5; TRBD1 aligns across 8 bases. Losses at the gene ends were 3 bases for V and 5 bases for J; bases not matched to a gene: 14. There are 16 residues in the CDR3. Germline CDR1 is SQVTM and CDR2 is ANQGSEA. Written as DNA, the CDR3 is TGCAGCGTTGAGACGTATAACAGGGGGTTTGGGGAGACCCAGTACTTC. It translates to CSVETYNRGFGETQYF.

The sample holds a few counts of this clone. The chain employs TRBV7-9 and TRBJ2-7; D tentatively fits TRBD1 or TRBD2 (5 bases each). V dropped 4 bases and J dropped 1 base, with 14 bases sitting between them. This CDR3 has 15 residues. Germline V gives CDR1 SEHNR, CDR2 FQNEAQ (reference sequence). The CDR3 loop reads CASSSPGDGSYEQYF. Here the CDR3 DNA reads TGTGCCAGCAGCTCTCCCGGGGACGGATCCTACGAGCAGTACTTC.

The chain joins TRBV5-6 to TRBJ1-2, with D unresolved. The CDR3 length is 13 residues. Germline V gene lookup returns CDR1 SGHDT and CDR2 YYEEEE. The ends were cut back, 4 bases at V and 3 bases at J, with 10 bases in the middle. The CDR3 nucleotides are TGTGCCAGCAGCGGCGGTGGCGACTATGGCTACACCTTC. Protein: CASSGGGDYGYTF. The variable domain in full, with the rest retrieved from reference TRBV5-6 and TRBJ1-2, is DAGVTQSPTHLIKTRGQQVTLRCSPKSGHDTVSWYQQALGQGPQFIFQYYEEEERQRGNFPDRFSGHQFPNYSSELNVNALLLGDSALYLCASSGGGDYGYTFGSGTRLTVV.

The chain couples TRBV25-1 to TRBJ2-1; D not certain. Germline V gives CDR1 MGHDK, CDR2 SYGVNS. There are 12 residues in the CDR3. V lost 1 base, J lost 6 bases, and 4 bases lay in between. CDR3 bases: TGTGCCAGCAGTGAATGGCTCAATGAGCAGTTCTTC. Translating it yields CASSEWLNEQFF.

CDR3 sequence: CASTWGEGAGEQYF. In DNA form, the CDR3 reads TGTGCCAGCACTTGGGGAGAGGGGGCAGGGGAGCAGTACTTC. This chain uses TRBV27 with TRBJ2-7; the match to TRBD1 covers 7 bases. The CDR3 extends over 14 amino acids. Trimming at V came to 7 bases and at J to 7 bases, leaving 13 bases not matched to a gene. Germline V gene sequence: CDR1 MNHEY, CDR2 SMNVEV (reference sequence).

The chain uses TRBV7-9 and TRBJ2-7, with 7 bases matching TRBD1. After removal of 5 bases from V and 3 bases from J, the junction contained 1 base not matched to a gene. Germline V lookup: CDR1 SEHNR, CDR2 FQNEAQ (reference sequence). The CDR3 has 12 amino acids. The CDR3 sequence is CASSTGDYEQYF. In DNA, the CDR3 is TGTGCCAGCAGCACAGGGGACTACGAGCAGTACTTC.

V is TRBV25-1 and J is TRBJ2-7; TRBD1 matches at 9 bases. Germline CDR1 reads MGHDK; CDR2 reads SYGVNS. The CDR3 is 14 amino acids. V trimming: 6 bases; J trimming: 4 bases; junction bases outside the gene matches: 7. CDR3 amino acids: CASSPDRGLYEQYF. The CDR3 DNA follows: TGTGCCAGCAGCCCGGACAGGGGTCTTTACGAGCAGTACTTC.

This clone was seen just once. The chain links TRBV7-2 to TRBJ2-7; 15 bases align to TRBD2. Germline-derived CDR1 and CDR2 are SGHTA and FQGNSA. J lost 4 bases, V lost 6 bases, and 7 bases had no gene match. CDR3 length: 16 amino acids. The CDR3 loop is CASSSYGTSGGYEQYF. CDR3 in DNA: TGTGCCAGCAGTTCATACGGGACTAGCGGGGGGTACGAGCAGTACTTC.

The rearrangement joins TRBV12-5 to TRBJ2-7; D is possibly TRBD1 (6 bases). CDR1 and CDR2 from the germline V gene are LGHNT and FRNRAP. V shed 1 base and J shed 6 bases, with 16 bases lying between them. The CDR3 extends over 15 amino acids. The CDR3 loop reads CASGLEGGRASEQYF. The CDR3 DNA follows: TGTGCTAGTGGTTTGGAAGGGGGACGGGCCTCCGAGCAGTACTTC.

In this sample, this clone turned up once. In DNA form, the CDR3 reads TGTGCCAGCAGTGTCACGGGGGCGGCAGATACGCAGTATTTT. This translates into CASSVTGAADTQYF. The rearrangement uses TRBV2 and TRBJ2-3; either TRBD1 or TRBD2 may fit D (6 bases each). Trimming removed 4 bases at V and 4 bases at J, with 12 bases between. This CDR3 is built from 14 residues. The germline V gene encodes CDR1 SNHLY and CDR2 FYNNEI.

The genes are TRBV4-1 and TRBJ1-6; the D is unclear. This CDR3 is 16 amino acids long. Trimming shortened V by 4 bases and J by 5 bases, and 15 bases separated the two germline ends. Germline assignment: CDR1 MGHRA and CDR2 YSYEKL. The CDR3 here is CASSPRAAKDNSPLHF. CDR3 nucleotide sequence: TGCGCCAGCAGCCCCCGGGCAGCGAAGGATAATTCACCCCTCCACTTT.

Concerning this clone itself: The same CDR3 arises from other DNA sequences in this sample as well. The chain joins TRBV29-1 to TRBJ2-3; D ambiguous. V was cut by 5 bases and J by 3 bases, with 15 bases left in between. CDR1 is SQVTM and CDR2 is ANQGSEA in the germline V gene. CDR3 size: 14 residues. The DNA for the CDR3 is TGCAGCGTTCAAAGAGAAAGTAGGACAGATACGCAGTATTTT. Translation: CSVQRESRTDTQYF.

In regard to this clone: One end of the junction is discordant with germline, which a read error may explain. The CDR3 sequence is CASSGSSTGFGIF. CDR3 nucleotide sequence: TGTGCCAGCAGTGGATCCTCGACGGGGTTTGGGATCTTC. This chain joins TRBV6-1 and TRBJ2-1; D might be TRBD2 (5 bases). This CDR3 has 13 residues. Germline V gives CDR1 MNHNS, CDR2 SASEGT.

The chain is built from TRBV10-3 and TRBJ2-7; 7 bases map to TRBD1. Per the germline V gene, CDR1 is ENHRY and CDR2 is SYGVKD. This CDR3 is built from 14 residues. The V gene end was trimmed by 6 bases and the J gene end by 3 bases; junction bases not matched to a gene: 8. The CDR3 is CAIRTGQSGYEQYF. The CDR3 bases are TGTGCCATCAGGACGGGACAGAGTGGCTACGAGCAGTACTTC.

This chain links TRBV9 with TRBJ2-2; 8 bases match TRBD2. With 6 bases clipped from V and 4 bases from J, the junction kept 8 bases outside the gene matches. CDR1 is SGDLS and CDR2 is YYNGEE in the germline V gene. The CDR3 sequence is 15 residues long. CDR3 region: CASTRGGGTTGELFF. In nucleotides, the CDR3 is TGTGCCAGCACCCGGGGCGGGGGGACCACCGGGGAGCTGTTTTTT.

The chain is built from TRBV9 and TRBJ2-3; 8 positions agree with TRBD2. With 3 bases clipped from V and 5 bases from J, the junction kept 5 bases outside the gene matches. This CDR3 is 14 amino acids long. Germline CDR1 is SGDLS and CDR2 is YYNGEE. CDR3 region: CASSARGALDTQYF. The CDR3 DNA sequence: TGTGCCAGCAGCGCGCGGGGGGCGCTAGATACGCAGTATTTT.

The chain uses TRBV10-1 and TRBJ2-5; D uncertain. This CDR3 has 14 amino acids. With 0 bases removed from V and 5 bases from J, the gap between germline ends came to 10 bases. Per the germline V gene, CDR1 is WNHNN and CDR2 is SYGVQD (reference sequence). The CDR3 DNA reads as TGCGCCAGCAGTGAGTCGGGGAAAAGGGAGACCCAGTACTTC. Translation: CASSESGKRETQYF.

The chain carries TRBV5-1 and TRBJ2-7; 8 positions agree with TRBD1. The CDR3 totals 13 residues. In germline, CDR1 is SGHRS, CDR2 YFSETQ. J was trimmed by 3 bases and V by 3 bases; bases with no gene match: 2. This chain's CDR3 is CASSSTGVYEQYF. The CDR3 DNA reads as TGCGCCAGCAGCTCGACAGGGGTCTACGAGCAGTACTTC.

Of note for this clone: Different DNA sequences within this sample yield the same CDR3. The rearrangement uses TRBV27 and TRBJ1-2; TRBD1 matches at 9 bases. The CDR3 runs to 13 residues. CDR1 and CDR2 from the germline V gene are MNHEY and SMNVEV (reference sequence). Germline trimming cut 3 bases from V and 6 bases from J; bases unmatched to any gene: 2. The CDR3 region is CASSFGTGNGYTF. DNA of the CDR3: TGTGCCAGCAGTTTTGGGACAGGGAATGGCTACACCTTC.

This chain connects TRBV6-5 to TRBJ2-2; D call uncertain. The CDR3 has 14 amino acids. The germline gives CDR1 MNHEY, CDR2 SVGAGI. V was pared by 5 bases and J by 0 bases, with 7 bases between. CDR3 in amino acids: CASSGGTNTGELFF. In DNA, the CDR3 is TGTGCCAGCAGTGGCGGAACGAACACCGGGGAGCTGTTTTTT.